This T cell receptor (beta chain) comes out of a study of regulatory dendritic cells for organ transplantation. CFSE-labeled sorted T cells met regulatory or mature dendritic cells for approximately 5 days. TCRdb's copy holds only in-frame clones and misses some; the assay was immunoSEQ multiplex PCR. The data show about 21,000 clones, 65% to 90% seen once. Comment on this clone: Its specificity is unknown.

The CDR3 runs to 17 residues. CDR1 ENHRY and CDR2 SYGVKD come from the germline V gene. The V gene end was trimmed by 6 bases and the J gene end by 2 bases; junction bases not matched to a gene: 12. The sequenced sample was naive CD4+ T cells from blood cultured with dendritic cells. Stated subset: CD45RA+ naive T cells. This chain uses TRBV10-3 with TRBJ2-3; 9 nucleotides agree with TRBD2. The sequence came from a human donor in good health. CDR3 amino acids: CAIRGTSYGRDTDTQYF. The DNA for the CDR3 is TGTGCCATCAGAGGGACTAGCTACGGTCGCGACACAGATACGCAGTATTTT.